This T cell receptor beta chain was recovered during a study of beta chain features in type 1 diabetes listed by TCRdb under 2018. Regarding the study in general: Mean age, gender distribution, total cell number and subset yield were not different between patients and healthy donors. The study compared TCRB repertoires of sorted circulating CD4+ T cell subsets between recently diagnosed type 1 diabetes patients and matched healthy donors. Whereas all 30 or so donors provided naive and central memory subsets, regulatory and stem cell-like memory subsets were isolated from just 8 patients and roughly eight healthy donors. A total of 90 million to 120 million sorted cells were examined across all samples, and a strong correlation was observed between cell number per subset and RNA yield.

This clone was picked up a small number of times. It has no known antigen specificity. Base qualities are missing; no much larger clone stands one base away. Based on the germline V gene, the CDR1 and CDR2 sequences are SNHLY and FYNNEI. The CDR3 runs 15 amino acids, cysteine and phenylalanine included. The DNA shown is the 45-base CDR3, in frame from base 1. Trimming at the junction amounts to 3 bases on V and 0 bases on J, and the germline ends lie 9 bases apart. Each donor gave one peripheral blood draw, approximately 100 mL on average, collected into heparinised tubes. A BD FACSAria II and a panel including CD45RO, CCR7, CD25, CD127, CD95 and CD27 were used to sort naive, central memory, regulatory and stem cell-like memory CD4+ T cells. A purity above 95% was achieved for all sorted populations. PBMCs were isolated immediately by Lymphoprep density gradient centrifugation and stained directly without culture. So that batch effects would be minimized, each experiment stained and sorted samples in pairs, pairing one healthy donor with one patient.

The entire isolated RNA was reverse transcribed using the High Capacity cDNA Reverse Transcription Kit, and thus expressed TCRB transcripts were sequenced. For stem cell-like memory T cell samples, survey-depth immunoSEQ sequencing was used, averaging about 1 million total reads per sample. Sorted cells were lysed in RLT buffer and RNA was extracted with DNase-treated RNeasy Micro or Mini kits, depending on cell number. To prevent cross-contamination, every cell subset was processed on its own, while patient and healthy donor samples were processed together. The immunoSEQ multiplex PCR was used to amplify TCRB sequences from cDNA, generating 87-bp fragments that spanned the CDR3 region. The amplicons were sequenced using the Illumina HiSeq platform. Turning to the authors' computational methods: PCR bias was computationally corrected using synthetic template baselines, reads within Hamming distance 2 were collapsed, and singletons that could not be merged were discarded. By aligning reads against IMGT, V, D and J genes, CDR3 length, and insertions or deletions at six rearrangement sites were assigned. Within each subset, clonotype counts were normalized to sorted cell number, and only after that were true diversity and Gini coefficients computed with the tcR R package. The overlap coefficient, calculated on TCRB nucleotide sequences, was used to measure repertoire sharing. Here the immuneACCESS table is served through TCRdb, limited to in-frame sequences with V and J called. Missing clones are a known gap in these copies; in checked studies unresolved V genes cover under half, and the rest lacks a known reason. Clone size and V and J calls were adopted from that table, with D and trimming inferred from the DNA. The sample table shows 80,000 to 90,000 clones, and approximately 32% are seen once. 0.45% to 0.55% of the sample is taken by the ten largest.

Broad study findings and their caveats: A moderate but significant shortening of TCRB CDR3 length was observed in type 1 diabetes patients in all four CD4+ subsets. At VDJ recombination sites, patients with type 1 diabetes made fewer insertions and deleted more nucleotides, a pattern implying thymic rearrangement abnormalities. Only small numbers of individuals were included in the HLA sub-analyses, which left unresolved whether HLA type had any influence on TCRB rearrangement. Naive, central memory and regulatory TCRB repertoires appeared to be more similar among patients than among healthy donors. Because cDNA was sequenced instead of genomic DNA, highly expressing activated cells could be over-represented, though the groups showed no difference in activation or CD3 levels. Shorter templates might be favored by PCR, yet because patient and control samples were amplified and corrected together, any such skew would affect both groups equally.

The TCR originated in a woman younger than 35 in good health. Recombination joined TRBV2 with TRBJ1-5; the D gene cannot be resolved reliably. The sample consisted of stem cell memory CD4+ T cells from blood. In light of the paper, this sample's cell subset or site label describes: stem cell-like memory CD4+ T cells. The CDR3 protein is CASSERLNSNQPQHF. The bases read TGTGCCAGCAGTGAGCGCCTTAATAGCAATCAGCCCCAGCATTTT.